The source of this T cell receptor beta chain is a study of shared clonotypes between healthy human individuals. Assay execution proceeded at the deep level. Assay: immunoSEQ multiplex PCR; the TCRdb copy retains only in-frame clones and omits some. The table lists 650,000 to 700,000 clones, 80% to 95% of them singletons. As for this clone: The antigen remains undetermined.

Broader study findings: Relative to their counterparts shared across all four donors, non-shared clonotypes exhibited diminished generation probabilities. What naive subsets generally showed was a larger estimated richness than memory subsets showed.

The source material was memory CD8+ T cells from PBMCs. Sample subset: CD45RO+ cells pooled with CCR7-negative TemRA cells. The receptor was isolated from a man between 18 and 35 years old in good health. Some clones in this sample may be carry-over from other donors' samples.

CDR3 bases: TGCGCCAGCAGCCCGATGTGGCAGGGATTAAAAGATCACGGCTACACCTTC. Encoded protein: CASSPMWQGLKDHGYTF. The rearrangement joins TRBV4-3 to TRBJ1-2; TRBD1 might be the D (5 bases). Germline assignment: CDR1 LGHNA and CDR2 YSLEER. The CDR3 is 17 amino acids. The V and J ends lost 4 bases and 8 bases respectively, with 26 bases between them.